This T cell receptor (beta chain) was captured by sequencing in a study of blood T cell repertoires in COVID-19. Here immunoSEQ multiplex PCR was the method, and the copy in TCRdb shows in-frame clones only, minus some. Of just under 150,000 clones in the sample, 70% to 90% were seen once. Input material: peripheral blood. The clonotype originates from a human donor with acute or convalescent COVID-19. The donor label of this sample is uncertain.

CDR3 in DNA: TGTGCCAGCAGTTACCAAGGCTTAGCAAACTATGGCTACACCTTC. Protein sequence: CASSYQGLANYGYTF. The chain has TRBV6-5 and TRBJ1-2; D is undetermined. Per the germline V gene, CDR1 is MNHEY and CDR2 is SVGAGI. V lost 2 bases and J 2 bases, leaving 12 bases between the germline ends. This CDR3 is 15 amino acids long.